The source of this T cell receptor (beta chain) is a study of blood T cell repertoires in COVID-19. As for the study in general: Some COVID-19 samples were acute and others convalescent; all came from the United States, Italy and Spain. The cDNA or gDNA used as material had been derived from T cells, B-cell-depleted T cells, or PBMCs.

As originally analysed: Reference gene primer amplification gave nucleated cell count estimates. Sequencing used immunoSEQ multiplex PCR; TCRdb keeps in-frame clones, though not all of them. That table supplies the V and J calls and clone size; D and trimming were determined from the DNA. Of approximately 150,000 clones in the sample, roughly 86% are singletons; the top ten hold more than 1.5%. The CDR3 extends over 15 amino acids. Unmatched junction bases numbered 6, after V lost 3 bases and J lost 3 bases. Germline V gene sequence: CDR1 LGHDT, CDR2 YNNKEL (reference sequence). The chain links TRBV3-1 (or the pseudogene TRBV3-2) to TRBJ1-1; the match to TRBD1 covers 8 bases. The sequencing sample was made of peripheral blood. This TCR was recovered from a woman aged 45-59 years with acute or convalescent COVID-19. CDR3 sequence: CASSHALQGDTEAFF. CDR3 DNA sequence: TGTGCCAGCAGCCACGCTCTACAGGGGGACACTGAAGCTTTCTTT.